The 29 T cell receptor beta chains in this list originate from one sample, sequenced in a study of breast tumors, draining lymph nodes, adjacent tissues. Each CDR3 protein gets one entry after TCRdb re-called the multiplex PCR reads with MiXCR. This sample yields about 180,000 distinct CDR3 sequences, of which 30% to 35% are seen a single time; around 3.5% belongs to the top ten. The lymph nodes were axillary draining lymph nodes from breast cancer patients. Sequencing was done on a sample of axillary lymph node tissue. These receptors were obtained from a female donor with breast cancer. Some clones in this sample may be carry-over from other donors' samples.

Details on this clonotype: A much larger clone sits a single nucleotide away, making a read error possible. The conserved phenylalanine or tryptophan is not found at the CDR3 terminus, so this likely reflects a read error. The chain has TRBV7-7 and TRBJ2-1; D uncertain. Germline V gene sequence: CDR1 SSHAT, CDR2 FNYEAQ (reference sequence). V shed 6 bases and J shed 9 bases, with 12 bases lying between them. The CDR3 spans 12 residues. The CDR3 nucleotides are TGTGCCAGCAGTCTCGGAGCATCTGAGCAGTTCCTC. As protein: CASSLGASEQFL.

Remarks on this clonotype: Mismatch with germline at one junction end may stem from a read error. The chain has TRBV11-2 and TRBJ2-3; 8 bases are shared with TRBD1. The CDR3 length is 16 residues. Per the germline V gene, CDR1 is SGHAT and CDR2 is FQNNGV. The CDR3 sequence is CASSQDDRGSYNEQYF. The DNA of the CDR3 is TGCGCCAGCAGCCAAGACGACAGGGGCTCCTACAATGAGCAGTATTTT.

This clonotype was picked up many times. The chain has TRBV30 and TRBJ1-6; D is uncertain. CDR1 GTSNPN and CDR2 SVGIG come from the germline V gene (reference sequence). V was pared by 0 bases and J by 8 bases, with 14 bases between. CDR3 length: 15 residues. CDR3 DNA sequence: TGTGCCTGGAGTGTAGGAGGGATACTTGATTCACCCCTCCACTTT. It is translated as CAWSVGGILDSPLHF.

The count of this clonotype is one. The genes are TRBV29-1 and TRBJ2-3, with no clear D. This CDR3 spans 14 amino acids. Trimming stripped 4 bases from V and 4 bases from J, with 15 bases between. CDR1 is SQVTM, CDR2 ANQGSEA, per germline. The CDR3 nucleotides are TGCAGCGTTGCCAGCAGCCCAAAAGCAGATACGCAGTATTTT. Translated, it gives CSVASSPKADTQYF.

This clonotype was detected a few times. With a much larger clone just one base away, this may be a read error. The chain has TRBV6-6 and TRBJ2-3; D perhaps matches TRBD1 (6 bases). The V end lost 5 bases, the J end lost 7 bases, and 19 bases lay between the germline ends. Per the germline V gene, CDR1 is MNHNY and CDR2 is SVGAGI (reference sequence). This CDR3 region has 15 residues. The CDR3 region has the DNA TGTGCCAGCAGTCACGTACAGGGCCCTGGATATACGCAGTATTTT. This encodes CASSHVQGPGYTQYF.

The V call is TRBV9, the J call TRBJ2-3; 11 bases agree with TRBD2. The CDR3 runs to 12 residues. Germline V CDR1 and CDR2: SGDLS, YYNGEE. Germline trimming cut 5 bases from V and 10 bases from J; bases unmatched to any gene: 3. The CDR3 reads CASSSGGAPQYF. In DNA, the CDR3 is TGTGCCAGCAGTAGCGGGGGGGCTCCGCAGTATTTT.

This clonotype showed up just a few times. This may stem from a read error, because a much larger clone lies one nucleotide away. The chain carries TRBV19 and TRBJ2-7; the match to TRBD1 covers 9 bases. This CDR3 spans 15 amino acids. Trimming removed 2 bases from V and 3 bases from J; junction bases left unmatched: 5. The germline gives CDR1 LNHDA, CDR2 SQIVND (reference sequence). The CDR3 region is CASSIRETGGYEQYF. In DNA, the CDR3 is TGTGCCAGTAGTATAAGGGAGACAGGGGGCTACGAGCAGTACTTC.

About this clonotype itself: One base away lies a much larger clone, so this may be a sequencing read error. The V gene is TRBV5-4, the J gene TRBJ2-5; 8 bases agree with TRBD1. CDR3 length equals 13 residues. V lost 5 bases to trimming and J lost 4 bases; unmatched junction nucleotides: 4. The germline gives CDR1 SGHNT, CDR2 YYREEE (reference sequence). This CDR3 is CASRHRGAETQYF. In DNA, the CDR3 is TGTGCCAGCAGGCACAGGGGGGCAGAGACCCAGTACTTC.

At least ten counts were recorded for this clonotype. The chain combines TRBV30 with TRBJ2-3; D is ambiguous. Trimming cost V 5 bases and J 0 bases, with 9 bases left between them. Germline V gene lookup returns CDR1 GTSNPN and CDR2 SVGIG (reference sequence). The CDR3 extends over 13 amino acids. DNA for the CDR3: TGTGCCTGGGTGAGAACTAGCACAGATACGCAGTATTTT. This encodes CAWVRTSTDTQYF.

On this clonotype itself: One base away lies a much larger clone, so this may be a sequencing read error. The V gene is TRBV6-6, the J gene TRBJ2-5; no clear D. Germline V CDR1 and CDR2: MNHNY, SVGAGI (reference sequence). The CDR3 has 13 amino acids. V was trimmed by 4 bases and J by 5 bases, leaving 11 bases between them. As DNA, the CDR3 is TGTGCCAGCAGTTGGGGTAGGATGGAGACCCAGTACTTC. Residues: CASSWGRMETQYF.

The table lists this clonotype with many counts. One base away lies a much larger clone, so this may be a sequencing read error. This chain uses TRBV10-3 with TRBJ2-7, with TRBD1 as a possible D gene (6 bases). This CDR3 spans 12 amino acids. Germline V gene data show CDR1 as ENHRY and CDR2 as SYGVKD. V lost 11 bases to trimming and J lost 4 bases, with 15 bases between them. The CDR3 nucleotides are TGTGCCGCCCAGGGGATACAGTACGAGCAGTACTTC. Residues: CAAQGIQYEQYF.

This clonotype was found a few times. The genes are TRBV6-1 and TRBJ1-2; no reliable D call. CDR3 length equals 13 residues. The V end was cut by 8 bases, the J end by 3 bases, with 13 bases between. Germline lookup yields CDR1 MNHNS and CDR2 SASEGT. The CDR3 nucleotides read TGTGCCAGCCTTGTAGAGGGCGACTATGGCTACACCTTC. Its translation: CASLVEGDYGYTF.

Concerning this clonotype itself: Being one base from a much bigger clone, this may be a read error. The chain is built from TRBV20-1 and TRBJ2-7; no reliable D call. Trimming stripped 0 bases from V and 3 bases from J, with 12 bases between. The CDR3 extends over 14 amino acids. The germline gives CDR1 DFQATT, CDR2 SNEGSKA (reference sequence). In DNA form, the CDR3 reads TGCAGTGCTAGAGATTACGAGACTGTCTACGAGCAGTACTTC. It yields the protein CSARDYETVYEQYF.

This rearrangement joins TRBV7-2 to TRBJ1-4; possibly TRBD1 for D (6 bases). Trimming removed 5 bases at V and 6 bases at J, with 16 bases between. The length of the CDR3 is 15 residues. Germline CDR1 SGHTA, CDR2 FQGNSA. CDR3 in amino acids: CASSVQGFTDEKLFF. In DNA form, the CDR3 reads TGTGCCAGCAGCGTTCAGGGGTTCACAGATGAAAAACTGTTTTTT.

This clonotype was seen many times. The rearrangement uses TRBV20-1 and TRBJ2-2; D unresolved. Between the trimmed V and J ends, which lost 0 bases and 7 bases, there was a span of 12 bases. The germline V gene encodes CDR1 DFQATT and CDR2 SNEGSKA (reference sequence). The CDR3 is 14 residues long. The CDR3 DNA sequence: TGCAGTGCTAGAGATTTCCTTTCGGGCGGGGAGCTGTTTTTT. Protein product: CSARDFLSGGELFF.

The DNA for the CDR3 is TGTGCCAGCAGTGAATTCCGGACAGAGCTCCAAGAGACCCAGTACTTC. Protein sequence: CASSEFRTELQETQYF. The chain is built from TRBV7-8 and TRBJ2-5, with a tentative D call TRBD1 (6 bases). The CDR3 consists of 16 residues. CDR1 and CDR2 from the germline V gene are SGHVS and FQNEAQ. V lost 6 bases and J 1 base, leaving 18 bases between the germline ends.

This clonotype occurred many times. The V call is TRBV9, the J call TRBJ2-1; 14 nucleotides agree with TRBD2. CDR1 and CDR2 from the germline V gene are SGDLS and YYNGEE. This CDR3 spans 15 amino acids. Trimming took 5 bases from V and 9 from J; bases not matched to a gene: 7. The CDR3 coding sequence is TGTGCCAGCAGGACCGGGACTAGCGGGAGTACTGAGCAGTTCTTC. Translated: CASRTGTSGSTEQFF.

There are many counts of this clonotype. The chain has TRBV4-2 and TRBJ2-1, with TRBD2 matching over 9 bases. CDR3 length: 15 amino acids. V was clipped by 1 base and J by 8 bases; unmatched bases: 6. CDR1 is LGHNA and CDR2 is YNFKEQ in the germline V gene. CDR3 protein: CASSQARGRGHEQFF. CDR3 nucleotides: TGTGCCAGCAGCCAAGCTCGCGGGAGGGGCCATGAGCAGTTCTTC.

This clonotype has a count of ten or more. The gene calls are TRBV10-3 and TRBJ1-2; weak D call: TRBD1 (6 bases). V lost 3 bases to trimming and J lost 2 bases, with 13 bases between them. The CDR3 is made up of 15 amino acids. Germline V gene lookup returns CDR1 ENHRY and CDR2 SYGVKD. The CDR3 sequence: CAISDAGGRNYGYTF. The DNA for the CDR3 is TGTGCCATCAGTGACGCTGGGGGCAGAAACTATGGCTACACCTTC.

Many counts were recorded for this clonotype. The chain has TRBV28 and TRBJ1-2; no clear D gene. CDR1 MDHEN and CDR2 SYDVKM come from the germline V gene. The ends were cut back, 4 bases at V and 2 bases at J, with 5 bases in the middle. CDR3 size: 12 residues. This CDR3 reads CASSSPNYGYTF. Here the CDR3 DNA reads TGTGCCAGCAGTTCCCCCAACTATGGCTACACCTTC.

Worth noting for this clonotype: This may stem from a read error, because a much larger clone lies one nucleotide away. The genes are TRBV6-1 and TRBJ2-7, with 8 nucleotides matching TRBD1. Germline CDR1 MNHNS, CDR2 SASEGT. The ends lost 2 bases at V and 6 bases at J; junction bases unmatched: 18. This CDR3 region has 18 residues. The CDR3 is CASSEKDRDRGWRSEQYF. DNA for the CDR3: TGTGCCAGCAGTGAAAAGGACCGAGACAGGGGCTGGCGAAGCGAGCAGTACTTC.

As to this clonotype: A read error is likely, as this CDR3 ends without the conserved phenylalanine or tryptophan. Because the CDR3's place on the DNA is in doubt, the DNA is left out and the CDR3 is given as listed by TCRdb. This sequence joins TRBV15 and TRBJ2-5. Per the germline V gene, CDR1 is LNHNV and CDR2 is YYDKDF (reference sequence). The length of the CDR3 is 15 amino acids, counting both ends. The CDR3 spells CATSRERLTQETQCS.

This clonotype was found many times. The chain recombines TRBV28 with TRBJ1-6; D might be TRBD1 (5 bases). V was shortened by 6 bases and J by 5 bases, with 14 bases between the two germline ends. The CDR3 has 15 residues. Germline V gene lookup returns CDR1 MDHEN and CDR2 SYDVKM. The CDR3 loop reads CASRPQVGHNSPLHF. CDR3 coding DNA: TGTGCCAGCAGGCCACAGGTCGGCCATAATTCACCCCTCCACTTT.

CDR3 nucleotides: TGCAGCGTTCGGGGAGAGGGGTTGAATTCACCCCTCCACTTT. This gives the protein CSVRGEGLNSPLHF. The J gene is TRBJ1-6, the V gene TRBV29-1; a weak D match, TRBD1 (5 bases). Germline loops: CDR1 SQVTM, CDR2 ANQGSEA. There are 14 residues in the CDR3. The ends were cut back, 5 bases at V and 7 bases at J, with 15 bases in the middle.

This chain uses TRBV20-1 with TRBJ2-3; D may be TRBD1 or TRBD2 (5 bases each). Looked up from germline, CDR1 is DFQATT and CDR2 is SNEGSKA (reference sequence). CDR3 length: 13 residues. V dropped 7 bases and J dropped 11 bases, with 22 bases sitting between them. The CDR3 loop is CSVSGGSYNEQYF. In DNA form, the CDR3 reads TGCAGTGTATCTGGGGGTAGCTACAATGAGCAGTATTTT.

The chain uses TRBV7-2 and TRBJ1-4; D not resolved. The CDR3 sequence is 14 residues long. From germline, CDR1 is SGHTA and CDR2 FQGNSA. V was trimmed by 0 bases and J by 8 bases, leaving 10 bases between them. The CDR3 loop reads CASSLARVGEKLFF. In nucleotides, the CDR3 is TGTGCCAGCAGCTTAGCGCGGGTAGGCGAAAAACTGTTTTTT.

Concerning this clonotype: Because it lacks the conserved phenylalanine or tryptophan at the end, this CDR3 is likely a read error. V gene TRBV7-2 combines with J gene TRBJ2-5; the match to TRBD2 covers 9 bases. Losses at the gene ends were 2 bases for V and 5 bases for J; bases not matched to a gene: 18. The CDR3 has 19 residues. Germline CDR1 reads SGHTA; CDR2 reads FQGNSA. For the CDR3, the DNA is TGTGCCAGCAGCTTAACGAGACTAGCGGAAACGAACACCGGGGAGACCCAGTACTCC. It encodes CASSLTRLAETNTGETQYS.

This clonotype was counted many times. The V and J genes are TRBV6-1 and TRBJ2-7, with TRBD2 as a possible D gene (6 bases). Trimming shortened V by 1 base and J by 2 bases, and 9 bases separated the two germline ends. The CDR3 is 14 amino acids. CDR1 MNHNS and CDR2 SASEGT come from the germline V gene. The CDR3 loop reads CASSEGLGPYEQYF. As DNA, the CDR3 is TGTGCCAGCAGTGAAGGACTAGGCCCCTACGAGCAGTACTTC.

This clonotype has a count of ten or more. J is TRBJ1-4 and V is TRBV19; D not certain. CDR1 LNHDA and CDR2 SQIVND come from the germline V gene (reference sequence). The length of the CDR3 is 11 residues. Trimming stripped 4 bases from V and 7 bases from J, with 4 bases between. The CDR3 nucleotides read TGTGCCAGTAGTAACAGTGAAAAACTGTTTTTT. Its translation is CASSNSEKLFF.